These 27 T cell receptor beta chains came from one sample sequenced in a study of T cells in women clearing cervical HPV infection. Clones were sequenced by immunoSEQ multiplex PCR, and TCRdb holds only the in-frame ones, with some missing. This sample's table reports tens of thousands of clones. Sample: blood buffy coat. These receptors came from a woman between 18 and 69 years old with a cervical HPV16 infection that either progressed to CIN3+ or cleared (not recorded which).

Concerning this clone: The DNA ends 3 residues before the CDR3 does, and the rest of the CDR3 is filled in from the germline J gene. The rearrangement links TRBV5-1 to TRBJ1-2; the match to TRBD1 covers 8 bases. This CDR3 has 14 residues. Germline CDR1 is SGHRS and CDR2 is YFSETQ. The junction had 6 bases not matched to a gene; V was cut back by 2 bases and J by 6 bases. The sequenced CDR3 bases are TGCGCCAGCAGCTTCTACCAGGGGGCCGATGGC. This translates into CASSFYQGADG. The complete CDR3 reads CASSFYQGADGYTF.

Note on this clone: From the germline J gene comes the end of the CDR3, since the read stops 3 residues before it. This chain connects TRBV18 to TRBJ1-5; TRBD1 might be the D (6 bases). Between the trimmed V and J ends, which lost 3 bases and 7 bases, there was a span of 13 bases. In germline, CDR1 is KGHSH, CDR2 LQKENI. This CDR3 has 14 amino acids. CDR3 bases read: TGTGCCAGCTCACCTCGACAGGAGGCCCAGCCC. Its protein product is CASSPRQEAQP. Given in full, the CDR3 is CASSPRQEAQPQHF.

Notes on this clone: The read is 3 residues too short to cover the CDR3 end, so that end is filled in from the germline J gene. The rearrangement joins TRBV6-2 or TRBV6-3 to TRBJ2-1, with 7 bases aligning to TRBD1. The length of the CDR3 is 13 residues. CDR1 is MNHEY, CDR2 SVGEGT, per germline. The ends lost 5 bases at V and 4 bases at J; junction bases unmatched: 2. The CDR3 here is CASSGQEYNEQFF. Incomplete CDR3 DNA: TGTGCCAGCAGTGGACAGGAATACAATGAG.

On this clone: The observed sequence ends 3 residues before the CDR3 terminus, with the missing tail filled in from the germline J gene. V usage is TRBV5-1 and J usage is TRBJ2-1; D is possibly TRBD2 (5 bases). This CDR3 comprises 15 residues. Germline CDR1 and CDR2: SGHRS and YFSETQ. V gave up 6 bases and J gave up 0 bases, with 13 bases separating them. The CDR3 DNA, read in part, is TGCGCCAGCACTGAGGGCACATTCTCCTACAATGAG. Encoded protein: CASTEGTFSYNE. The full CDR3 sequence reads CASTEGTFSYNEQFF.

For this clone: The read terminates 3 residues before the CDR3 end, so the remaining end is supplied by the germline J gene. The chain is built from TRBV2 and TRBJ1-6; maybe TRBD1 (6 bases). Germline assignment: CDR1 SNHLY and CDR2 FYNNEI. Trimming shortened V by 6 bases and J by 8 bases, and 17 bases separated the two germline ends. CDR3 length: 15 amino acids. Incomplete CDR3 DNA: TGTGCCAGCAGGGGGGCGGGTAGGACGGATTCACCC. This gives the protein CASRGAGRTDSP. The whole CDR3 protein reads CASRGAGRTDSPLHF.

With regard to this clone: The read finishes 3 residues shy of the CDR3 end, and the germline J gene is used to complete it. The chain is built from TRBV2 and TRBJ1-6; a weak D match, TRBD1 (5 bases). The V end was cut by 2 bases, the J end by 5 bases, with 13 bases between. In germline, CDR1 is SNHLY, CDR2 FYNNEI. CDR3 length: 16 residues. CDR3 region: CASSELGVVNNSPLHF. The part of the CDR3 DNA that was read is TGTGCCAGCAGTGAATTAGGGGTTGTAAATAATTCACCC. The full variable domain, rest sourced from reference TRBV2 and TRBJ1-6, is EPEVTQTPSHQVTQMGQEVILRCVPISNHLYFYWYRQILGQKVEFLVSFYNNEISEKSEIFDDQFSVERPDGSNFTLKIRSTKLEDSAMYFCASSELGVVNNSPLHFGNGTRLTVT.

Comment on this clone: The read ends 3 residues shy of where the CDR3 ends; the end is completed using the germline J gene. The chain has TRBV2 and TRBJ2-4; D remains ambiguous. V gave up 6 bases and J gave up 0 bases, with 9 bases separating them. Per germline, CDR1 SNHLY and CDR2 FYNNEI. CDR3 length: 14 amino acids. The CDR3 bases that were read are TGTGCCAGCAGAAAAGGGTTAGCCAAAAACATT. Protein sequence: CASRKGLAKNI. The whole CDR3 sequence is CASRKGLAKNIQYF.

Concerning this clone: The sequence runs out 3 residues before the end of the CDR3; the remainder is reconstructed from the germline J gene. V and J are TRBV19 and TRBJ1-2, with 8 nucleotides matching TRBD1. The CDR3 is 15 amino acids. CDR1 LNHDA and CDR2 SQIVND come from the germline V gene (reference sequence). Partial CDR3 DNA: TGTGCCAGTAGTATTACCGGGACAGGAGGTAACGAC. Translated: CASSITGTGGND. The entire CDR3 is CASSITGTGGNDYTF. The variable domain in full, completed from reference TRBV19 and TRBJ1-2, reads DGGITQSPKYLFRKEGQNVTLSCEQNLNHDAMYWYRQDPGQGLRLIYYSQIVNDFQKGDIAEGYSVSREKKESFPLTVTSAQKNPTAFYLCASSITGTGGNDYTFGSGTRLTVV.

To note about this clone: The read is 3 residues too short to cover the CDR3 end, so that end is filled in from the germline J gene. The chain recombines TRBV2 with TRBJ2-1; D might be TRBD2 (6 bases). The germline V gene has CDR1 SNHLY and CDR2 FYNNEI. This CDR3 is built from 13 residues. The ends were cut back, 3 bases at V and 7 bases at J, with 10 bases in the middle. The CDR3 DNA, read in part, is TGTGCCAGCAGTGAGGTCCGGGGGAATGAG. Translating gives CASSEVRGNE. The whole CDR3 region reads CASSEVRGNEQFF. Supplemented by reference TRBV2 and TRBJ2-1, the full variable domain reads EPEVTQTPSHQVTQMGQEVILRCVPISNHLYFYWYRQILGQKVEFLVSFYNNEISEKSEIFDDQFSVERPDGSNFTLKIRSTKLEDSAMYFCASSEVRGNEQFFGPGTRLTVL.

Comment on this clone: The CDR3 is cut off 3 residues early in the read; its end comes from the germline J gene. The V and J genes are TRBV7-9 and TRBJ2-7; tentative D call: TRBD1 (6 bases). V was trimmed by 6 bases and J by 6 bases, leaving 21 bases between them. Germline-derived CDR1 and CDR2 are SEHNR and FQNEAQ (reference sequence). The CDR3 extends over 15 amino acids. This CDR3 reads CASSHSVGATVEQYF. The sequenced part of the CDR3 DNA is TGTGCCAGCAGTCATTCGGTGGGGGCGACGGTCGAG.

Note on this clone: The CDR3 extends 3 residues past the end of the read, so its final part is completed from the germline J gene. The V and J genes are TRBV20-1 and TRBJ1-1; D ambiguous. CDR1 and CDR2 (germline): DFQATT, SNEGSKA (reference sequence). Trimming removed 3 bases from V and 4 bases from J, with 18 bases in between. The CDR3 extends over 15 amino acids. CDR3 DNA (partial): TGCAGTGCTAGTACCGGGAGGACTATGGGCACTGAA. It codes for CSASTGRTMGTE. The whole CDR3 protein reads CSASTGRTMGTEAFF.

A word on this clone: The DNA ends 3 residues before the CDR3 does, and the rest of the CDR3 is filled in from the germline J gene. J is TRBJ2-3 and V is TRBV30; D may correspond to TRBD1 or TRBD2 (5 bases each). The length of the CDR3 is 15 residues. CDR1 GTSNPN and CDR2 SVGIG come from the germline V gene (reference sequence). Partial CDR3 DNA: TGTGCCTGGAGCTCGAGGGGTTCGGGCAATCAGCCG. As protein: CAWSSRGSGNQP. The full CDR3 protein reads CAWSSRGSGNQPQYF.

As for this clone: The read ends 3 residues early relative to the CDR3; the germline J gene fills the gap. V is TRBV5-1 and J is TRBJ1-5; D is perhaps TRBD1 (6 bases). Germline CDR1 and CDR2: SGHRS and YFSETQ. The length of the CDR3 is 14 residues. V lost 4 bases and J 5 bases, leaving 13 bases between the germline ends. The covered CDR3 bases are TGCGCCAGCAGCCCGGGACAATACGATCAGCCC. It encodes CASSPGQYDQP. The whole CDR3 region reads CASSPGQYDQPQHF.

As concerns this clone: The read ends 3 residues shy of where the CDR3 ends; the end is completed using the germline J gene. This chain joins TRBV6-2 or TRBV6-3 and TRBJ2-4; a possible D gene is TRBD1 (5 bases). V was clipped by 1 base and J by 0 bases, with 10 bases between them. This CDR3 is 16 amino acids long. The germline V gene encodes CDR1 MNHEY and CDR2 SVGEGT. CDR3 DNA, as far as it was read: TGTGCCAGCAGTTACTTTAGGGGCCTAGCCAAAAACATT. It translates to CASSYFRGLAKNI. Given in full, the CDR3 is CASSYFRGLAKNIQYF.

As concerns this clone: The read comes to an end 3 residues before the CDR3 does, leaving the germline J gene to fill in the end. The chain uses TRBV18 and TRBJ1-2; 7 bases line up with TRBD1. The CDR3 has 14 amino acids. CDR1 is KGHSH, CDR2 LQKENI, per germline. Trimming took 4 bases from V and 3 from J; bases not matched to a gene: 5. This chain's CDR3 is CASSHTQGDYGYTF. The covered CDR3 bases are TGTGCCAGCTCACATACCCAGGGGGACTATGGC.

Note on this clone: The CDR3 is cut off 3 residues early in the read; its end comes from the germline J gene. V is TRBV5-5 and J is TRBJ1-1; TRBD1 is a possible D gene (5 bases). Trimming shortened V by 3 bases and J by 4 bases, and 10 bases separated the two germline ends. This CDR3 has 13 residues. From germline, CDR1 is SGHKS and CDR2 YYEKEE (reference sequence). The chain's CDR3 is CASSSRESTEAFF. Partial CDR3 DNA: TGTGCCAGCAGCTCCAGGGAATCCACTGAA.

On this clone itself: The sequenced fragment ends 3 residues before the CDR3 boundary, so the rest is inferred from the germline J gene. V is TRBV7-3 and J is TRBJ2-2; D call uncertain. The germline V gene encodes CDR1 SGHTA and CDR2 FQGTGA. The CDR3 covers 13 residues. The V and J ends lost 1 base and 6 bases respectively, with 6 bases between them. Partial CDR3 DNA: TGTGCCAGCAGCTTAATAGTTCCCGGGGAG. Protein sequence: CASSLIVPGE. The entire CDR3 protein reads CASSLIVPGELFF.

A word on this clone: Read sequence stops 3 residues before the CDR3 end, and the germline J gene provides the missing end. The rearrangement joins TRBV29-1 to TRBJ2-3, with a tentative D call TRBD2 (6 bases). This CDR3 comprises 15 residues. The V gene's germline CDR1 is SQVTM and CDR2 ANQGSEA. CDR3 bases read: TGCAGCGTTGCCATTGGAGGGTCAACCGGGGAGCCG. Translation gives CSVAIGGSTGEP. The complete CDR3 sequence is CSVAIGGSTGEPQYF.

The sequenced part of the CDR3 DNA is TGTGCCAGCAGTTCAACGAGTAGACAGGGGGTCTACGAG. This translates into CASSSTSRQGVYE. The CDR3 in full is CASSSTSRQGVYEQYF. The chain employs TRBV12-3 or TRBV12-4 and TRBJ2-7, with TRBD1 matching over 9 bases. The DNA ends 3 residues before the CDR3 does, and the rest of the CDR3 is filled in from the germline J gene. The CDR3 sequence is 16 residues long. The junction had 10 bases not matched to a gene; V was cut back by 4 bases and J by 3 bases.

Concerning this clone itself: The read halts 3 residues ahead of the CDR3 end, with the missing end drawn from the germline J gene. The chain couples TRBV30 to TRBJ2-3; TRBD1 might be the D (6 bases). Germline loops: CDR1 GTSNPN, CDR2 SVGIG (reference sequence). CDR3 size: 13 residues. CDR3 bases read: TGTGCCTGGAGTGGACAGGTCCAAGAGACG. Amino acids: CAWSGQVQET. The full CDR3 reads CAWSGQVQETQYF.

As to this clone: The read falls 3 residues short of the CDR3 end, and the missing part is taken from the germline J gene. The chain joins TRBV6-1 to TRBJ1-5; D not resolved. V was cut by 3 bases and J by 7 bases, with 10 bases left in between. This CDR3 spans 13 amino acids. From germline, CDR1 is MNHNS and CDR2 SASEGT. Incomplete CDR3 DNA: TGTGCCAGCAGTGAGTCTCAGGAGCAGCCC. This codes for CASSESQEQP. In full, the CDR3 is CASSESQEQPQHF.

Turning to this clone: The read falls 3 residues short of the CDR3 end, and the missing part is taken from the germline J gene. The chain couples TRBV30 to TRBJ1-4; a possible D gene is TRBD1 (6 bases). The CDR3 length is 15 residues. Trimming shortened V by 3 bases and J by 3 bases, and 14 bases separated the two germline ends. Germline-derived CDR1 and CDR2 are GTSNPN and SVGIG (reference sequence). The sequenced CDR3 bases are TGTGCCTGGAGCGCAAACAGGGCCTCTAATGAAAAA. The encoded protein is CAWSANRASNEK. The CDR3 as a whole reads CAWSANRASNEKLFF.

Concerning this clone itself: The read halts 3 residues ahead of the CDR3 end, with the missing end drawn from the germline J gene. The V gene is TRBV7-2, the J gene TRBJ1-6, with a possible D match to TRBD1 (6 bases). This CDR3 has 13 residues. Trimming pared 3 bases from V and 9 bases from J, leaving 9 bases between. Per germline, CDR1 SGHTA and CDR2 FQGNSA. CDR3 DNA (partial): TGTGCCAGCAGCTTCCAAGGGGGTTCACCC. Translation gives CASSFQGGSP. Given in full, the CDR3 is CASSFQGGSPLHF.

As concerns this clone: The CDR3 extends 3 residues past the end of the read, so its final part is completed from the germline J gene. This chain uses TRBV20-1 with TRBJ2-4; D unclear. The germline V gene has CDR1 DFQATT and CDR2 SNEGSKA (reference sequence). Deletions cut 3 bases from V and 9 bases from J, with 12 bases between. The CDR3 loop spans 12 amino acids. CDR3: CSASPGRIIQYF. CDR3 DNA, as far as it was read: TGCAGTGCTAGCCCGGGTCGGATCATT.

Details on this clone: The CDR3 is cut off 3 residues early in the read; its end comes from the germline J gene. The V and J genes are TRBV6-1 and TRBJ2-5; TRBD2 is a possible D gene (7 bases). This CDR3 is built from 16 residues. The V end was cut by 3 bases, the J end by 4 bases, with 18 bases between. The V gene's germline CDR1 is MNHNS and CDR2 SASEGT. CDR3 residues: CASSDRAGAPRETQYF. The part of the CDR3 DNA that was read is TGTGCCAGCAGTGATAGGGCGGGGGCCCCCAGAGAGACC.

As for this clone: Read sequence stops 3 residues before the CDR3 end, and the germline J gene provides the missing end. V gene TRBV7-6 combines with J gene TRBJ2-2; D uncertain. Germline CDR1 reads SGHVS; CDR2 reads FNYEAQ. This CDR3 region has 14 residues. CDR3 DNA (partial): TGTGCCAGCAGCTTAGACAGAGATAATTCACCG. Its protein product is CASSLDRDNSP. The full CDR3 protein reads CASSLDRDNSPLFF.

About this clone: The CDR3 end is not reached by the read, which stops 3 residues before it; the germline J gene fills it in. The gene calls are TRBV2 and TRBJ2-3, with D possibly TRBD1 on 7 matching bases. V lost 3 bases to trimming and J lost 2 bases, with 12 bases between them. The germline gives CDR1 SNHLY, CDR2 FYNNEI. CDR3 length: 15 amino acids. CDR3 in amino acids: CASSEGGQITDTQYF. The DNA read from the CDR3 is TGTGCCAGCAGTGAGGGGGGACAGATCACAGATACG.